Listed below are T cell receptor beta chains from one sample, sequenced in a study of T cells after yellow fever vaccination. TCRdb redid the calling of the 5' RACE reads with MiXCR, one entry per CDR3 protein. The data hold 300,000 to 350,000 distinct CDR3 sequences, with about 4% observed a single time. The sample in question was PBMCs, obtained 5 days after the yellow fever booster vaccination. These receptors were taken from a man between 18 and 29 years old who received the YFV17D yellow fever vaccine. Both conserved end residues are part of each CDR3. The D gene is left open where the match is weak. A clone size is listed for some rows: how often the clone was seen (once, few, many), or a class if it is expanded.

TRBJ1-1 | few | TRBV19 | - | CASSMGGVNTEAFF | TGTGCCAGTAGTATGGGGGGGGTGAACACTGAAGCTTTCTTT
TRBJ1-5 | many | TRBV6-2/TRBV6-3 | - | CASSYSWGNQPQHF | TGTGCCAGCAGTTACTCATGGGGTAATCAGCCCCAGCATTTT
TRBJ1-2 | medium-sized | TRBV20-1 | - | CSAASDKDGYTF | TGCAGTGCAGCGAGTGATAAGGATGGCTACACCTTC
TRBJ1-1 | many | TRBV7-2 | - | CASRFGGWAEAFF | TGTGCCAGCCGTTTTGGGGGCTGGGCTGAAGCTTTCTTT
TRBJ2-3 | few | TRBV6-5 | - | CASSSYGRTQYF | TGTGCCAGCAGTAGTTACGGGCGCACGCAGTATTTT
TRBJ1-1 | many | TRBV7-6 | - | CASSSQAGTEAFF | TGTGCCAGCAGCTCCCAGGCGGGAACTGAAGCTTTCTTT
TRBJ1-1 | - | TRBV5-4 | TRBD1 | CASSRRGRVNTEAFF | TGTGCCAGCAGCAGGAGGGGGCGCGTGAACACTGAAGCTTTCTTT
TRBJ1-1 | many | TRBV4-3 | - | CASSPRGRNTEAFF | TGCGCCAGCAGCCCCCGAGGGAGGAACACTGAAGCTTTCTTT
TRBJ2-1 | - | TRBV18 | TRBD1 | CASSPTATGTSYNEQFF | TGTGCCAGCTCACCAACGGCGACAGGGACATCCTACAATGAGCAGTTCTTC
TRBJ2-2 | few | TRBV4-3 | - | CASSQEQEAGELFF | TGCGCCAGCAGCCAAGAGCAGGAGGCCGGGGAGCTGTTTTTT
TRBJ2-1 | many | TRBV11-2 | - | CASSLFWTASYNEQFF | TGTGCCAGCAGCTTATTCTGGACAGCATCCTACAATGAGCAGTTCTTC
TRBJ2-1 | few | TRBV20-1 | TRBD2 | CSVSGLAINEQFF | TGCAGTGTGTCGGGACTAGCGATTAATGAGCAGTTCTTC
TRBJ2-2 | - | TRBV24-1 | TRBD1 | CATSQTGYTGELFF | TGTGCCACCAGCCAGACAGGGTACACCGGGGAGCTGTTTTTT
TRBJ1-2 | few | TRBV5-1 | - | CASSQEVSGVGYTF | TGCGCCAGCAGCCAGGAAGTATCAGGGGTTGGCTACACCTTC
TRBJ2-5 | many | TRBV5-1 | - | CASSAKGGPETQYF | TGCGCCAGCAGCGCGAAGGGGGGGCCGGAGACCCAGTACTTC
TRBJ2-7 | few | TRBV7-2 | - | CASSWDAAYEQYF | TGTGCCAGCAGCTGGGACGCCGCCTACGAGCAGTACTTC
TRBJ1-4 | - | TRBV5-1 | - | CASSLEGSGTNEKLFF | TGCGCCAGCAGCTTGGAAGGGTCTGGAACTAATGAAAAACTGTTTTTT
TRBJ1-5 | few | TRBV25-1 | TRBD1 | CASTGTGVNQPQHF | TGTGCCAGCACAGGGACAGGCGTTAATCAGCCCCAGCATTTT
TRBJ1-4 | few | TRBV21-1 | - | CASSKAAKEGNEKLFF | TGTGCCAGCAGCAAGGCCGCTAAAGAGGGGAATGAAAAACTGTTTTTT
TRBJ2-7 | many | TRBV5-1 | - | CASSFAGDSYEQYF | TGCGCCAGCAGCTTTGCGGGTGATTCCTACGAGCAGTACTTC
TRBJ2-5 | many | TRBV7-7 | TRBD1 | CASSLAGQGAGETQYF | TGTGCTAGCAGCTTAGCAGGACAGGGGGCCGGAGAGACCCAGTACTTC
TRBJ1-1 | few | TRBV5-1 | TRBD1 | CASSLTGGEGTEAFF | TGCGCCAGCAGCCTAACAGGGGGCGAGGGCACTGAAGCTTTCTTT
TRBJ2-7 | - | TRBV23-1 | - | CASSQSAGNEQYF | TGCGCCAGCAGTCAATCGGCGGGGAACGAGCAGTACTTC
TRBJ1-5 | - | TRBV9 | TRBD1 | CASSSRGQGAPSSTDTQHF | TGTGCCAGCAGCTCGAGGGGGCAGGGGGCACCCTCTAGCACAGATACGCAGCATTTT